This T cell receptor beta chain was recorded in a study of T cells after yellow fever vaccination. Overall study context: For low cell numbers, libraries were made with SMART-Seq v4 Ultra Low Input.

V lost 6 bases and J 5 bases, leaving 13 bases between the germline ends. The CDR3 length is 14 residues. Germline values: CDR1 ENHRY, CDR2 SYGVKD. This clonotype was picked up many times. Its antigen is undetermined. General study findings and limits: The secondary response was weaker, and its peak arrived faster, on day 5 versus 15. Post-booster samples contained most primary-vaccination clones (around 95% CD4, approximately 88% CD8).

Universal primer sites and UMIs were introduced during 5'RACE template-switching synthesis of TCR cDNA. TCRdb itself ran the 5' RACE reads through MiXCR, one entry per CDR3 protein. This sample yields about 130,000 distinct CDR3 sequences, of which more than 6.5% are seen a single time; around 2.6% belongs to the top ten. The V and J genes are TRBV10-3 and TRBJ2-2; D perhaps matches TRBD1 (6 bases). This clonotype originated in a man aged 18 to 35 who received the YFV17D yellow fever vaccine. The material was CD4+ T cells sorted from PBMCs, obtained 10 to 11 days after the first yellow fever vaccination. As DNA, the CDR3 is TGTGCCATCAGGGGGCAGGGGCGGACCGGGGAGCTGTTTTTT. It translates to CAIRGQGRTGELFF.